These 21 T cell receptor beta chains originate from one sample sequenced in a study of blood T cells in healthy people across ages. The second PCR ran about 6 to 12 cycles with a sample-barcoded 5' primer and J-beta primers. TCRdb re-called the 5' RACE reads with MiXCR, one entry per CDR3 protein. The sample shows roughly 930,000 distinct CDR3 sequences, roughly 50% of them seen only once. Sequencing used blood. Every receptor here comes from a man aged 25 to 45 in good health.

This clonotype showed up just a few times. J is TRBJ1-5 and V is TRBV3-1; 7 bases map to TRBD1. This CDR3 is 15 amino acids long. J gave up 1 base and V 3 bases, and 3 bases lay outside the gene matches. CDR1 and CDR2 from the germline V gene are LGHDT and YNNKEL (reference sequence). The CDR3 nucleotides read TGTGCCAGCAGCCACAGGGGGGGCAGCAATCAGCCCCAGCATTTT. This translates into CASSHRGGSNQPQHF.

This clonotype was counted only a few times. The chain recombines TRBV12-3 or TRBV12-4 with TRBJ1-2; D is unresolved. The CDR3 has 13 amino acids. V lost 6 bases to trimming and J lost 2 bases, with 10 bases between them. The CDR3: CASRVDGNYGYTF. The CDR3 DNA follows: TGTGCCAGCAGAGTCGACGGGAACTATGGCTACACCTTC.

This clonotype was found a few times. This rearrangement joins TRBV7-9 to TRBJ2-7; no clear D. Germline V lookup: CDR1 SEHNR, CDR2 FQNEAQ (reference sequence). The V and J ends lost 1 base and 1 base respectively, with 14 bases between them. CDR3 size: 16 residues. CDR3 nucleotides: TGTGCCAGCAGCTTAGTTTTAAACAGACCTTCCTACGAGCAGTACTTC. This encodes CASSLVLNRPSYEQYF.

This clonotype occurred a few times. The chain carries TRBV30 and TRBJ2-5; D may be TRBD1 (5 bases). With the DNA end fitting TRBJ2-7 better, the J assignment may be wrong. This CDR3 has 13 amino acids. Germline CDR1 is GTSNPN and CDR2 is SVGIG (reference sequence). CDR3 nucleotides: TGTGCCTGGATGGACACCGCGATAGGCGAGCAGTACTTC. Translating it yields CAWMDTAIGEQYF.

The rearrangement links TRBV7-9 to TRBJ2-1; D unclear. The germline V gene encodes CDR1 SEHNR and CDR2 FQNEAQ (reference sequence). Trimming stripped 5 bases from V and 10 bases from J, with 9 bases between. The CDR3 spans 11 residues. Here the CDR3 DNA reads TGTGCCAGCAGCAATGGGCCCGAGCAGTTCTTC. This translates into CASSNGPEQFF.

This clonotype has only a few counts. The chain uses TRBV11-1 and TRBJ2-7, with D hard to call. Trimming stripped 3 bases from V and 5 bases from J, with 17 bases between. The germline V gene has CDR1 SGHAT and CDR2 FQDESV (reference sequence). The CDR3 runs 15 residues. The CDR3 DNA follows: TGTGCCAGCAGCTTGATTGAGGCTGTTGCCCACGAGCAGTACTTC. It codes for CASSLIEAVAHEQYF.

This chain uses TRBV20-1 with TRBJ1-2; a weak D match, TRBD1 (5 bases). Germline CDR1 DFQATT, CDR2 SNEGSKA (reference sequence). The CDR3 spans 13 residues. V was cut by 6 bases and J by 1 base, with 12 bases left in between. CDR3 amino acids: CSAMTGLNYGYTF. The CDR3 coding sequence is TGCAGTGCCATGACGGGGCTTAACTATGGCTACACCTTC.

The genes are TRBV29-1 and TRBJ2-7, with 10 positions matching TRBD1. The CDR3 has 13 amino acids. Germline CDR1 is SQVTM and CDR2 is ANQGSEA. Unmatched junction bases numbered 9, after V lost 6 bases and J lost 7 bases. CDR3 DNA sequence: TGCAGCGTCGGCGGGACAGGGGTTTGGGAGCAGTACTTC. Translating gives CSVGGTGVWEQYF.

This clonotype has more than one count but fewer than ten. The CDR3 loop reads CASSYSKFSRRFTYEQYF. Written as DNA, the CDR3 is TGTGCCAGCAGTTACTCGAAGTTCAGCCGGCGGTTCACCTACGAGCAGTACTTC. The chain is built from TRBV6-5 and TRBJ2-7; D is ambiguous. Germline CDR1 is MNHEY and CDR2 is SVGAGI. Trimming stripped 0 bases from V and 2 bases from J, with 20 bases between. This CDR3 comprises 18 residues.

V gene TRBV12-3 or TRBV12-4 combines with J gene TRBJ2-5; 8 nucleotides match TRBD1. CDR3 length equals 15 residues. V lost 6 bases and J lost 1; bases outside the gene matches: 7. The CDR3 DNA reads as TGTGCCAGCAGGGATAACAGGGGGACCCAAGAGACCCAGTACTTC. This sequence encodes CASRDNRGTQETQYF.

The chain combines TRBV7-2 with TRBJ2-3, with TRBD2 as a possible D gene (5 bases). Germline CDR1 is SGHTA and CDR2 is FQGNSA. Trimming left V 5 bases short and J 0 bases short, with 12 bases between. The CDR3 is 15 amino acids. DNA of the CDR3: TGTGCCAGCAGCCACGAGCGGTTGAGCACAGATACGCAGTATTTT. Encoded protein: CASSHERLSTDTQYF.

This clonotype occurred many times. The V gene is TRBV27, the J gene TRBJ2-1; 11 nucleotides align to TRBD2. The CDR3 has 16 amino acids. In germline, CDR1 is MNHEY, CDR2 SMNVEV (reference sequence). J gave up 4 bases and V 5 bases, and 7 bases lay outside the gene matches. CDR3 in DNA: TGTGCCAGCAGTCCTAGCGGGGGGCCCGGGTACAATGAGCAGTTCTTC. It translates to CASSPSGGPGYNEQFF.

V gene TRBV11-1 combines with J gene TRBJ2-5; the D gene is possibly TRBD2 (5 bases). Germline lookup yields CDR1 SGHAT and CDR2 FQDESV (reference sequence). Trimming cost V 4 bases and J 4 bases, with 13 bases left between them. The CDR3 covers 14 residues. CDR3 protein: CASSSPSGVETQYF. The CDR3 DNA sequence: TGTGCCAGCAGCTCTCCGTCCGGGGTAGAGACCCAGTACTTC.

This clonotype was detected many times. The chain links TRBV11-1 to TRBJ1-6; D gene ambiguous. The CDR3 totals 19 residues. Trimming cost V 2 bases and J 0 bases, with 17 bases left between them. Looked up from germline, CDR1 is SGHAT and CDR2 is FQDESV (reference sequence). CDR3 DNA sequence: TGTGCCAGCAGCTTAAAATCTTCGGTCAGGAGCTCCTATAATTCACCCCTCCACTTT. It specifies CASSLKSSVRSSYNSPLHF.

This clonotype was seen more than once but under ten times. V and J are TRBV20-1 and TRBJ2-7; D is possibly TRBD1 (6 bases). Germline CDR1 is DFQATT and CDR2 is SNEGSKA (reference sequence). The CDR3 contains 16 residues. V shed 1 base and J shed 3 bases, with 19 bases lying between them. The CDR3 DNA reads TGCAGTGCTAGAGGCGTCAGTCAGGGGTCGTACTACGAGCAGTACTTC. The encoded protein is CSARGVSQGSYYEQYF.

Comment on this clonotype: A much bigger clone sits one base away, suggesting this may be a read error. This chain links TRBV7-9 with TRBJ2-1; 7 nucleotides agree with TRBD1. The J call is in doubt because the DNA end fits TRBJ2-7 better. The V gene's germline CDR1 is SEHNR and CDR2 FQNEAQ (reference sequence). The CDR3 contains 16 residues. The CDR3 coding sequence is TGTGCCAGCAGCTTTTGGTCCGGGACAGAATACAATGAGCAGTACTTC. This translates into CASSFWSGTEYNEQYF.

Points on this clonotype: A much bigger clone sits one base away, suggesting this may be a read error. V and J are TRBV7-2 and TRBJ2-5, with D hard to call. CDR1 and CDR2 from the germline V gene are SGHTA and FQGNSA. The CDR3 length is 12 residues. V was trimmed by 2 bases and J by 11 bases, leaving 12 bases between them. DNA of the CDR3: TGTGCCAGCAGCTTAATGGGGAATGAGCAGTACTTC. As protein: CASSLMGNEQYF.

The V call is TRBV29-1, the J call TRBJ2-3; no clear D. This CDR3 is 13 amino acids long. Germline V CDR1 and CDR2: SQVTM, ANQGSEA. V gave up 6 bases and J gave up 2 bases, with 12 bases separating them. CDR3 amino acids: CSVGSTATDTQYF. In DNA form, the CDR3 reads TGCAGCGTAGGCTCGACGGCCACAGATACGCAGTATTTT.

This clonotype was seen once. The V and J genes are TRBV18 and TRBJ2-2; maybe TRBD1 (5 bases). This CDR3 is built from 15 residues. The V gene lost 4 bases and the J gene lost 3 bases, with 12 bases spanning the gap. Germline-derived CDR1 and CDR2 are KGHSH and LQKENI. CDR3 coding DNA: TGTGCCAGCTCACAGAGACAGACCCACACCGGGGAGCTGTTTTTT. Translating gives CASSQRQTHTGELFF.

The chain couples TRBV3-1 to TRBJ2-3; the D is unclear. The V and J ends lost 2 bases and 2 bases respectively, with 5 bases between them. CDR1 and CDR2 from the germline V gene are LGHDT and YNNKEL (reference sequence). The CDR3 contains 13 residues. The CDR3 reads CASSQPVTDTQYF. CDR3 DNA: TGTGCCAGCAGCCAACCAGTCACAGATACGCAGTATTTT.

This chain uses TRBV7-9 with TRBJ1-6; possibly TRBD1 for D (6 bases). The germline V gene encodes CDR1 SEHNR and CDR2 FQNEAQ (reference sequence). Trimming stripped 7 bases from V and 9 bases from J, with 13 bases between. The CDR3 runs 13 residues. The CDR3 loop is CASTSGGGSPLHF. CDR3 coding DNA: TGTGCCAGCACCTCGGGGGGCGGTTCACCCCTCCACTTT.